This T cell receptor beta chain appears in the sequencing data of a study of cytomegalovirus exposure and HLA in healthy donors. General observations from the study: TRBV6-2, TRBV6-3 and some other V segments were unresolvable in 87-base-pair reads. Later, an analysis found that common viral pathogens appeared to be linked with several of the most significant clusters. Sequencing likely caused a cluster of highly shared sequence variants.

Notes on this clone: Its cognate antigen is unknown.

CDR3 length: 15 residues. In the PCR, 60 Vbeta and 13 Jbeta primers were used. Here immunoSEQ multiplex PCR was the method, and the copy in TCRdb shows in-frame clones only, minus some. The data hold about 190,000 clones, with 80% to 85% observed a single time. Donors sampled were nominally healthy, though unrecorded immune exposures were likely. V and J are TRBV23-1 and TRBJ2-5; D perhaps matches TRBD2 (6 bases). TRBJ2-7 matches the DNA end more closely, so the J call is doubtful. TRBV23-1 belongs to the ORF category, with a function that is uncertain. Sequenced sample: PBMCs. This sequence was found in a middle-aged woman in good health and CMV-seronegative. Written as DNA, the CDR3 is TGCGCCAGCAGTCCACGGGGACTGACACCCTACGAGCAGTACTTC. It encodes CASSPRGLTPYEQYF.